One and the same sample provided the 10 T cell receptor beta chains below, sequenced in a study of T cell responses to AZD1222 COVID-19 vaccine. Only in-frame clones appear in the TCRdb table, and some are missing; sequencing was by immunoSEQ multiplex PCR. Of about 99,000 clones listed, about 89% are singletons. The specimen was peripheral blood, collected 28 days after the second dose of the MenACWY control vaccine. All receptors come from an adult who received the MenACWY meningococcal vaccine as a control.

This clone has only a few counts. CDR3 sequence reads: CASSDTGFIGGNTIYF. CDR3 in DNA: TGTGCCAGCTCAGATACAGGGTTCATCGGTGGAAACACCATATATTTT. This rearrangement joins TRBV18 to TRBJ1-3; possibly TRBD1 for D (6 bases). V dropped 5 bases and J dropped 3 bases, with 17 bases sitting between them. This CDR3 region has 16 residues. Germline V gene data show CDR1 as KGHSH and CDR2 as LQKENI.

This clone showed up just a few times. The chain links TRBV9 to TRBJ2-2; D is ambiguous. Trimming took 2 bases from V and 11 from J, leaving 10 bases between them. Germline V gene sequence: CDR1 SGDLS, CDR2 YYNGEE. The CDR3 extends over 12 amino acids. The CDR3 loop reads CASSVYGQELFF. CDR3 DNA sequence: TGTGCCAGCAGCGTCTACGGCCAAGAGCTGTTTTTT.

The V gene is TRBV19, the J gene TRBJ2-3; 7 bases are shared with TRBD1. Looked up from germline, CDR1 is LNHDA and CDR2 is SQIVND (reference sequence). CDR3 size: 14 residues. The V gene end was trimmed by 11 bases and the J gene end by 7 bases; junction bases not matched to a gene: 15. The chain's CDR3 is CASKKQGGANTQYF. CDR3 DNA sequence: TGTGCCTCCAAAAAGCAAGGGGGCGCGAATACGCAGTATTTT.

This CDR3 reads CASREKGGEQYF. The CDR3 coding sequence is TGTGCCAGCAGGGAAAAGGGGGGCGAGCAGTACTTC. The gene calls are TRBV3-1 (or the pseudogene TRBV3-2) and TRBJ2-7; perhaps D is TRBD1 or TRBD2 (6 bases each). Trimming took off 6 bases at V and 6 bases at J, with 12 bases between the two ends. CDR3 length: 12 residues. Germline CDR1 and CDR2: LGHDT and YNNKEL (reference sequence).

The chain links TRBV29-1 to TRBJ2-7; 7 nucleotides align to TRBD1. This CDR3 is built from 16 residues. Trimming took 0 bases from V and 5 from J; bases not matched to a gene: 13. Germline V CDR1 and CDR2: SQVTM, ANQGSEA. The CDR3 DNA follows: TGCAGCGTTGAAGATGGTAAACGGGACAGTCTAAACGAGCAGTACTTC. Translating gives CSVEDGKRDSLNEQYF.

The chain has TRBV4-2 and TRBJ2-1; 12 bases map to TRBD1. The CDR3 has 16 amino acids. CDR1 and CDR2 (germline): LGHNA, YNFKEQ. Trimming at V came to 5 bases and at J to 6 bases, leaving 8 bases not matched to a gene. CDR3: CASSEAPGQGANEQFF. In DNA, the CDR3 is TGTGCCAGCAGCGAAGCTCCGGGACAGGGGGCCAATGAGCAGTTCTTC.

The chain combines TRBV19 with TRBJ1-4; no definite D call. The CDR3 covers 16 residues. The ends were cut back, 3 bases at V and 3 bases at J, with 14 bases in the middle. Germline V gene data show CDR1 as LNHDA and CDR2 as SQIVND (reference sequence). The CDR3 DNA reads TGTGCCAGTAGTATGGCTTTTGGCTCGGCTAATGAAAAACTGTTTTTT. Amino acid sequence: CASSMAFGSANEKLFF.

V usage is TRBV6-6 and J usage is TRBJ2-7, with TRBD1 matching over 10 bases. J was trimmed by 5 bases and V by 6 bases; bases with no gene match: 7. This CDR3 is built from 14 residues. Germline-derived CDR1 and CDR2 are MNHNY and SVGAGI (reference sequence). CDR3 in DNA: TGTGCCAGCAGCCGTGGACAGGGGGTAGACGAGCAGTACTTC. The encoded protein is CASSRGQGVDEQYF.

There are a few counts of this clone. The chain has TRBV15 and TRBJ1-3; D is perhaps TRBD1 (5 bases). This CDR3 is built from 14 residues. Germline V gene lookup returns CDR1 LNHNV and CDR2 YYDKDF (reference sequence). V dropped 1 base and J dropped 2 bases, with 6 bases sitting between them. CDR3 loop: CATSRAGTGNTIYF. The CDR3 DNA is TGTGCCACCAGCAGAGCAGGGACTGGAAACACCATATATTTT.

The chain couples TRBV18 to TRBJ1-1; D is undetermined. The CDR3 runs 15 residues. Trimming left V 2 bases short and J 0 bases short, with 10 bases between. Germline CDR1 is KGHSH and CDR2 is LQKENI. The CDR3 sequence is CASSPEVVLNTEAFF. In nucleotides, the CDR3 is TGTGCCAGCTCACCAGAGGTGGTTTTGAACACTGAAGCTTTCTTT.